The 5 T cell receptor beta chains presented below share a single source sample, sequenced in a study of blood T cells in healthy people across ages. Primers used in a second PCR of about 6 to 11 cycles were a sample-barcoded 5' primer and a J-beta primer mix. MiXCR, applied by TCRdb to the 5' RACE reads, yields one record per CDR3 protein. The sample carries 700,000 or so distinct CDR3 sequences, 22% recorded once. Sequencing was performed on blood. The receptors derive from a man between 65 and 80 years old in good health.

This clonotype turned up a few times. This rearrangement joins TRBV7-6 to TRBJ2-1, with 10 positions matching TRBD2. This CDR3 has 17 residues. CDR1 and CDR2 from the germline V gene are SGHVS and FNYEAQ. Losses at the gene ends were 1 base for V and 6 bases for J; bases not matched to a gene: 9. DNA for the CDR3: TGTGCCAGCAGCTTAGGAAGCACGACTAGCGGGCTCAATGAGCAGTTCTTC. The encoded protein is CASSLGSTTSGLNEQFF.

The V and J genes are TRBV19 and TRBJ1-2, with TRBD1 as a possible D gene (5 bases). The CDR3 is 14 residues long. V was pared by 3 bases and J by 2 bases, with 10 bases between. The germline V gene encodes CDR1 LNHDA and CDR2 SQIVND (reference sequence). In DNA, the CDR3 is TGTGCCAGTAGTATCCGGGCAGGGAACTATGGCTACACCTTC. Residues: CASSIRAGNYGYTF.

This sequence joins TRBV12-3 or TRBV12-4 and TRBJ2-3, with TRBD2 identical over 7 bases. CDR3 length: 14 amino acids. V trimming: 6 bases; J trimming: 5 bases; junction bases outside the gene matches: 8. CDR3 residues: CASSPGLWGDTQYF. The CDR3 bases are TGTGCCAGCAGCCCGGGACTATGGGGAGATACGCAGTATTTT.

The V call is TRBV2, the J call TRBJ2-3; TRBD2 agrees at 9 bases. The germline V gene encodes CDR1 SNHLY and CDR2 FYNNEI. This CDR3 contains 15 residues. V shed 6 bases and J 1 base; nucleotides not matched to a gene: 5. CDR3 residues: CASSVEREGTDTQYF. CDR3 DNA: TGTGCCAGCAGCGTCGAGCGGGAGGGCACAGATACGCAGTATTTT. The full variable domain, rest sourced from reference TRBV2 and TRBJ2-3, is EPEVTQTPSHQVTQMGQEVILRCVPISNHLYFYWYRQILGQKVEFLVSFYNNEISEKSEIFDDQFSVERPDGSNFTLKIRSTKLEDSAMYFCASSVEREGTDTQYFGPGTRLTVL.

The genes are TRBV19 and TRBJ2-7; D unclear. The CDR3 sequence is 14 residues long. Germline assignment: CDR1 LNHDA and CDR2 SQIVND (reference sequence). V was pared by 3 bases and J by 1 base, with 10 bases between. The CDR3 reads CASSMTAASYEQYF. CDR3 nucleotides: TGTGCCAGTAGTATGACCGCTGCTTCCTACGAGCAGTACTTC. The complete variable domain, with remaining parts taken from reference TRBV19 and TRBJ2-7, reads DGGITQSPKYLFRKEGQNVTLSCEQNLNHDAMYWYRQDPGQGLRLIYYSQIVNDFQKGDIAEGYSVSREKKESFPLTVTSAQKNPTAFYLCASSMTAASYEQYFGPGTRLTVT.